This T cell receptor (beta chain) derives from a study of metastatic and nonmetastatic thyroid tumors. TCRdb reanalyzed the PCR reads with MiXCR. Of 13,000 or so clones in the sample, 26% were seen once. There were no patients who had received any treatment before thyroid surgery. V lost 2 bases, J lost 7 bases, and 11 bases lay in between. Germline CDR1 reads SGHTA; CDR2 reads FQGTGA. The CDR3 is made up of 13 amino acids. This clone was counted ten times or more. This chain links TRBV7-3 with TRBJ1-2; possible D gene TRBD1, 6 bases. This TCR derives from a female donor with papillary thyroid cancer or a benign thyroid nodule (not recorded which). Some clones in this sample may be carry-over from other donors' samples. The sequencing input was tumor tissue. CDR3 in amino acids: CASSLANRVGYTF. In DNA, the CDR3 is TGTGCCAGCAGCTTAGCAAACAGGGTTGGCTACACCTTC. Variable domain in full (rest from reference TRBV7-3 and TRBJ1-2): GAGVSQTPSNKVTEKGKYVELRCDPISGHTALYWYRQSLGQGPEFLIYFQGTGAADDSGLPNDRFFAVRPEGSVSTLKIQRTERGDSAVYLCASSLANRVGYTFGSGTRLTVV.